These 13 T cell receptor beta chains came from one sample sequenced in a study of identical twins. MiXCR, applied by TCRdb to the 5' RACE reads, yields one record per CDR3 protein. The repertoire holds approximately 300,000 distinct CDR3 sequences, with less than 9.5% as singletons. This same sample was also part of a study on yellow fever vaccine responses in identical twins.

Sequenced: CD8+ T cells sorted from blood. The receptors come from a woman aged 18-29 years in good health.

This clonotype was observed at least ten times. CDR3: CASSLQGDGHYEQYF. Here the CDR3 DNA reads TGTGCCAGCAGTTTACAAGGTGACGGACACTACGAGCAGTACTTC. This sequence joins TRBV27 and TRBJ2-7; TRBD1 might be the D (5 bases). Germline CDR1 reads MNHEY; CDR2 reads SMNVEV (reference sequence). The CDR3 contains 15 residues. V lost 2 bases and J lost 3, with 14 bases in between.

Only a few counts were recorded for this clonotype. The V gene is TRBV29-1, the J gene TRBJ2-3; D not certain. Germline V gene lookup returns CDR1 SQVTM and CDR2 ANQGSEA. The CDR3 covers 14 residues. Trimming pared 7 bases from V and 0 bases from J, leaving 14 bases between. For the CDR3, the DNA is TGCAGCGCCGCCCCCTTGTCCAGCACAGATACGCAGTATTTT. Translating gives CSAAPLSSTDTQYF.

The chain combines TRBV28 with TRBJ2-7, with D perhaps given as TRBD1 or TRBD2 (5 bases each). Germline lookup yields CDR1 MDHEN and CDR2 SYDVKM. V gave up 3 bases and J gave up 6 bases, with 15 bases separating them. The CDR3 has 14 amino acids. The CDR3 sequence is CASSLRVGHGEQYF. The CDR3 DNA sequence: TGTGCCAGCAGTTTGCGGGTGGGGCATGGCGAGCAGTACTTC.

This clonotype occurred many times. The chain carries TRBV20-1 and TRBJ2-1; 7 bases are a match to TRBD2. This CDR3 contains 12 residues. The V gene's germline CDR1 is DFQATT and CDR2 SNEGSKA (reference sequence). The V segment lost 7 bases and the J segment 9 bases; nucleotides outside the gene matches: 9. CDR3 bases: TGCAGTGTAGTGGCGGGAGTAGGTGAGCAGTTCTTC. Translation gives CSVVAGVGEQFF.

This clonotype has just a few counts. The J gene is TRBJ2-5, the V gene TRBV4-1; no reliable D call. Trimming cost V 0 bases and J 2 bases, with 10 bases left between them. CDR3 size: 15 residues. CDR1 MGHRA and CDR2 YSYEKL come from the germline V gene. The CDR3 here is CASSQEDTSQETQYF. The CDR3 DNA reads as TGCGCCAGCAGCCAAGAGGATACTTCTCAAGAGACCCAGTACTTC.

Only a few counts were recorded for this clonotype. V is TRBV6-2 or TRBV6-3 and J is TRBJ2-1; D may be TRBD1 (6 bases). The CDR3 loop spans 15 amino acids. Deletions cut 5 bases from V and 0 bases from J, with 11 bases between. Germline V gives CDR1 MNHEY, CDR2 SVGEGT. CDR3 protein: CASSIGQSSYNEQFF. The CDR3 DNA reads as TGTGCCAGCAGTATCGGACAGAGCTCCTACAATGAGCAGTTCTTC.

This clonotype was seen more than once but under ten times. This chain uses TRBV5-1 with TRBJ2-7, with D maybe TRBD1 (6 bases). Trimming stripped 0 bases from V and 3 bases from J, with 10 bases between. Germline V gene sequence: CDR1 SGHRS, CDR2 YFSETQ. The CDR3 is 14 amino acids. The CDR3 DNA sequence: TGCGCCAGCAGCTTGGAGGTAGGGGGCTACGAGCAGTACTTC. It specifies CASSLEVGGYEQYF. Looking up the rest from reference TRBV5-1 and TRBJ2-7 gives the full variable domain: KAGVTQTPRYLIKTRGQQVTLSCSPISGHRSVSWYQQTPGQGLQFLFEYFSETQRNKGNFPGRFSGRQFSNSRSEMNVSTLELGDSALYLCASSLEVGGYEQYFGPGTRLTVT.

There are a few counts of this clonotype. This chain's CDR3 is CASSLVSSGTGEQYF. The CDR3, as DNA: TGTGCCAGCAGTTTGGTGTCTAGCGGGACTGGTGAGCAGTACTTC. The chain couples TRBV28 to TRBJ2-7; 9 bases align to TRBD2. The junction had 10 bases not matched to a gene; V was cut back by 3 bases and J by 7 bases. The CDR3 covers 15 residues. Per germline, CDR1 MDHEN and CDR2 SYDVKM. Using reference TRBV28 and TRBJ2-7 for the parts outside the CDR3, the full variable domain is DVKVTQSSRYLVKRTGEKVFLECVQDMDHENMFWYRQDPGLGLRLIYFSYDVKMKEKGDIPEGYSVSREKKERFSLILESASTNQTSMYLCASSLVSSGTGEQYFGPGTRLTVT.

This clonotype was picked up a small number of times. This rearrangement joins TRBV6-2 or TRBV6-3 to TRBJ2-7, with 14 bases aligning to TRBD2. Germline lookup yields CDR1 MNHEY and CDR2 SVGEGT. The CDR3 extends over 18 amino acids. J lost 0 bases, V lost 0 bases, and 4 bases had no gene match. The CDR3 sequence: CASSYSRTSGRSSYEQYF. The DNA for the CDR3 is TGTGCCAGCAGTTACTCACGGACTAGCGGGAGGAGCTCCTACGAGCAGTACTTC.

This clonotype showed up just a few times. V is TRBV27 and J is TRBJ1-2, with D perhaps TRBD1 (5 bases). CDR3 length equals 14 residues. V was cut by 6 bases and J by 4 bases, with 15 bases left in between. The germline gives CDR1 MNHEY, CDR2 SMNVEV (reference sequence). This chain's CDR3 is CASSPGAGSYGYTF. The CDR3 DNA follows: TGTGCCAGCAGCCCAGGAGCAGGGTCCTATGGCTACACCTTC.

This clonotype was observed a handful of times. V gene TRBV5-6 combines with J gene TRBJ2-7, with a possible D match to TRBD2 (6 bases). V lost 4 bases to trimming and J lost 3 bases, with 11 bases between them. The CDR3 sequence is 13 residues long. Germline V lookup: CDR1 SGHDT, CDR2 YYEEEE. The CDR3 DNA is TGTGCCAGCAGCCCGGAGGGGTTCTACGAGCAGTACTTC. Protein: CASSPEGFYEQYF.

This clonotype occurred many times. The chain recombines TRBV28 with TRBJ1-3, with D possibly matching TRBD1 (5 bases). Germline CDR1 and CDR2: MDHEN and SYDVKM. CDR3 length: 15 amino acids. V lost 4 bases and J 0 bases, leaving 10 bases between the germline ends. CDR3 sequence reads: CASSWDRSSGNTIYF. The CDR3 nucleotides read TGTGCCAGCAGTTGGGACCGCAGCTCTGGAAACACCATATATTTT. Full variable domain (rest looked up from reference TRBV28 and TRBJ1-3): DVKVTQSSRYLVKRTGEKVFLECVQDMDHENMFWYRQDPGLGLRLIYFSYDVKMKEKGDIPEGYSVSREKKERFSLILESASTNQTSMYLCASSWDRSSGNTIYFGEGSWLTVV.

This clonotype was counted at least ten times. This rearrangement joins TRBV6-1 to TRBJ2-1; D is perhaps TRBD1 (5 bases). Trimming removed 4 bases from V and 4 bases from J, with 14 bases in between. CDR3 length equals 15 residues. The V gene's germline CDR1 is MNHNS and CDR2 SASEGT. DNA for the CDR3: TGTGCCAGCAGTGCCACTCAGGCAGGGTACAATGAGCAGTTCTTC. It translates to CASSATQAGYNEQFF.